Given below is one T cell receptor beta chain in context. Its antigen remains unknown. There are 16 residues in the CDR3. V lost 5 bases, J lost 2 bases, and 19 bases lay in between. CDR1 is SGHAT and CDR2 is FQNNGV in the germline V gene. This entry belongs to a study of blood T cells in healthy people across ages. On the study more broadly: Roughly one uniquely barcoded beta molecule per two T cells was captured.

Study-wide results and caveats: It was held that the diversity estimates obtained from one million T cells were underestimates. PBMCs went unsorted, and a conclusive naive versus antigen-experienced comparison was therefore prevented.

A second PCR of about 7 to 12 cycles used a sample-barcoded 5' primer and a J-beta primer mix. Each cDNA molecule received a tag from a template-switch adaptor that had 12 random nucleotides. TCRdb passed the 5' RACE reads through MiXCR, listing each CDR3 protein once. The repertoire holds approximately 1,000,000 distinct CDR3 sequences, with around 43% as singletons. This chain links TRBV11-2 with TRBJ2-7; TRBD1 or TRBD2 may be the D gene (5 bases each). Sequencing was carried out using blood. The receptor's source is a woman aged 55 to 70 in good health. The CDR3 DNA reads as TGTGCCAGCAGCCCCTGGTCGGGACCGACTCCCTACGAGCAGTACTTC. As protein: CASSPWSGPTPYEQYF.